A single sample is the source of the 22 T cell receptor beta chains below, sequenced in a study of blood T cells in healthy people across ages. PCR was performed a second time for roughly 7 to 11 cycles using a sample-barcoded 5' primer and a J-beta primer mix. TCRdb called the 5' RACE reads again in MiXCR, with one record for every CDR3 protein. The sample has some 1.5 million distinct CDR3 sequences, approximately 28% seen once. Specimen: blood. These receptors were taken from a woman in her 30s in good health.

V gene TRBV7-6 combines with J gene TRBJ1-4; the D is unclear. The germline V gene has CDR1 SGHVS and CDR2 FNYEAQ. The CDR3 is made up of 15 amino acids. Trimming shortened V by 0 bases and J by 2 bases, and 7 bases separated the two germline ends. Here the CDR3 DNA reads TGTGCCAGCAGCTTAGCGTACGGGACTAATGAAAAACTGTTTTTT. Translating gives CASSLAYGTNEKLFF.

J is TRBJ2-3 and V is TRBV29-1; 12 nucleotides align to TRBD1. J gave up 3 bases and V 6 bases, and 7 bases lay outside the gene matches. This CDR3 has 15 amino acids. Germline assignment: CDR1 SQVTM and CDR2 ANQGSEA. The CDR3 DNA reads TGCAGCGTAAAACCGGGACAGGGGGCGACAGATACGCAGTATTTT. Protein sequence: CSVKPGQGATDTQYF.

Notes on this clonotype: One junction end does not reproduce the germline sequence, and a read error may be involved. In DNA, the CDR3 is TGCGCCGGCAGTGCGGAGCGGGGGCCCTTCGGGGAGACCCAGTACTTC. This gives the protein CAGSAERGPFGETQYF. The chain is built from TRBV10-2 and TRBJ2-5; 8 nucleotides line up with TRBD2. The CDR3 consists of 16 residues. Germline V lookup: CDR1 WSHSY, CDR2 SAAADI.

V is TRBV20-1 and J is TRBJ2-7; TRBD2 aligns across 7 bases. The trim removed 0 bases at V and 4 bases at J, leaving 9 bases unmatched. This CDR3 region has 15 residues. CDR1 is DFQATT and CDR2 is SNEGSKA in the germline V gene (reference sequence). CDR3 protein: CSARDLRGSVYEQYF. The CDR3 bases are TGCAGTGCTAGAGATCTGCGCGGGAGTGTTTACGAGCAGTACTTC.

Many counts were recorded for this clonotype. V is TRBV3-1 and J is TRBJ2-5; no firm D call. This CDR3 contains 12 residues. The germline V and J ends were trimmed by 5 bases and 4 bases, with 8 bases remaining between them. Germline CDR1 is LGHDT and CDR2 is YNNKEL (reference sequence). The CDR3 spells CASSNRAETQYF. DNA of the CDR3: TGTGCCAGCAGCAACAGAGCAGAGACCCAGTACTTC.

The chain carries TRBV11-2 and TRBJ2-5; TRBD2 agrees at 9 bases. Trimming took 1 base from V and 2 from J; bases not matched to a gene: 8. The V gene's germline CDR1 is SGHAT and CDR2 FQNNGV. The length of the CDR3 is 17 residues. CDR3 nucleotides: TGTGCCAGCAGCTTAGTAGCTAGCGGGGATTTACAAGAGACCCAGTACTTC. As protein: CASSLVASGDLQETQYF.

This clonotype has a handful of counts. The V gene is TRBV5-1, the J gene TRBJ1-3; D remains unclear. Between the trimmed V and J ends, which lost 4 bases and 2 bases, there was a span of 7 bases. The germline V gene encodes CDR1 SGHRS and CDR2 YFSETQ. This CDR3 comprises 13 residues. For the CDR3, the DNA is TGCGCCAGCAGCGAGAGCCCTGGAAACACCATATATTTT. Translating gives CASSESPGNTIYF.

As for this clonotype: One end of the junction varies from germline; a read error may be responsible. The CDR3 region has the DNA TGCAGGGCTAGAGGGGAGCTATTCGAGCAGTACTTC. It translates to CRARGELFEQYF. The genes are TRBV20-1 and TRBJ2-5; either TRBD1 or TRBD2 may supply D (5 bases each). TRBJ2-7 explains the end of the DNA better; the J call may be wrong. The CDR3 consists of 12 residues. Germline CDR1 reads DFQATT; CDR2 reads SNEGSKA (reference sequence).

In this sample, this clonotype turned up many times. The rearrangement uses TRBV7-9 and TRBJ2-7; D ambiguous. The V gene lost 5 bases and the J gene lost 3 bases, with 5 bases spanning the gap. From germline, CDR1 is SEHNR and CDR2 FQNEAQ (reference sequence). The CDR3 is 11 amino acids. The DNA for the CDR3 is TGTGCCAGCAGCGTATTCTACGAGCAGTACTTC. Its protein is CASSVFYEQYF.

The genes are TRBV18 and TRBJ1-1; possible D gene TRBD1, 5 bases. Deletions cut 6 bases from V and 4 bases from J, with 15 bases between. This CDR3 has 14 residues. Looked up from germline, CDR1 is KGHSH and CDR2 is LQKENI. The CDR3 spells CASSQTVGGTEAFF. CDR3 coding DNA: TGTGCCAGCTCCCAAACAGTCGGGGGCACTGAAGCTTTCTTT.

This sequence joins TRBV28 and TRBJ1-3; D is undetermined. The ends were cut back, 2 bases at V and 9 bases at J, with 11 bases in the middle. The CDR3 runs to 13 residues. The germline V gene encodes CDR1 MDHEN and CDR2 SYDVKM. The DNA of the CDR3 is TGTGCCAGCAGTTTAACTCCCTATAGCACCATATATTTT. Its translation: CASSLTPYSTIYF. Drawing the rest from reference TRBV28 and TRBJ1-3, the complete variable domain is DVKVTQSSRYLVKRTGEKVFLECVQDMDHENMFWYRQDPGLGLRLIYFSYDVKMKEKGDIPEGYSVSREKKERFSLILESASTNQTSMYLCASSLTPYSTIYFGEGSWLTVV.

The chain links TRBV30 to TRBJ2-5; D assignment may be TRBD1 or TRBD2 (6 bases each). Trimming removed 5 bases at V and 5 bases at J, with 18 bases between. Germline lookup yields CDR1 GTSNPN and CDR2 SVGIG (reference sequence). The CDR3 runs to 14 residues. For the CDR3, the DNA is TGTGCCTGGGGTAACGGGGGCGCCGGGGAGACCCAGTACTTC. It encodes CAWGNGGAGETQYF.

There are a few counts of this clonotype. The J gene is TRBJ2-3, the V gene TRBV20-1, with 8 nucleotides matching TRBD2. V was pared by 4 bases and J by 6 bases, with 12 bases of the junction left unmatched. CDR1 and CDR2 (germline): DFQATT, SNEGSKA (reference sequence). There are 15 residues in the CDR3. The DNA of the CDR3 is TGCAGTGCTACACACAGCGGGAGAGGATTCGATACGCAGTATTTT. The encoded protein is CSATHSGRGFDTQYF.

This clonotype was found a few times. A junction boundary mismatches the germline segment, possibly from a read error. The V and J genes are TRBV6-5 and TRBJ1-2, with D possibly TRBD1 on 6 matching bases. CDR1 MNHEY and CDR2 SVGAGI come from the germline V gene. The CDR3 spans 13 residues. Here the CDR3 reads CACSSTGPGGYTF. In DNA form, the CDR3 reads TGTGCCTGCAGTTCAACAGGGCCTGGGGGCTACACCTTC.

CDR3 protein: CASRKDRNSNQPQHF. The CDR3 DNA is TGTGCCAGCAGAAAAGACAGGAATAGCAATCAGCCCCAGCATTTT. The chain recombines TRBV12-3 or TRBV12-4 with TRBJ1-5; a weak D match, TRBD1 (6 bases). The V end lost 6 bases, the J end lost 0 bases, and 12 bases lay between the germline ends. The CDR3 totals 15 residues.

J is TRBJ2-5 and V is TRBV15, with 8 bases identical to TRBD1. Germline values: CDR1 LNHNV, CDR2 YYDKDF (reference sequence). The V segment lost 2 bases and the J segment 11 bases; nucleotides outside the gene matches: 13. There are 15 residues in the CDR3. CDR3 sequence reads: CATSRPGQGNNEQYF. The CDR3 DNA reads TGTGCCACCAGCAGACCCGGACAGGGTAACAATGAGCAGTACTTC.

CDR3 in amino acids: CASSLRGRLAPSYEQYF. The DNA for the CDR3 is TGTGCCAGCAGCTTGCGGGGGAGACTAGCTCCGTCCTACGAGCAGTACTTC. The rearrangement links TRBV7-2 to TRBJ2-7, with 7 bases that match TRBD2. With V trimmed by 3 bases and J by 1 base, 12 bases remained unmatched. From germline, CDR1 is SGHTA and CDR2 FQGNSA. There are 17 residues in the CDR3.

Notes on this clonotype: No conserved phenylalanine or tryptophan is present at the end of the CDR3, so a read error is the likely explanation. V gene TRBV24-1 combines with J gene TRBJ2-3; D not certain. Trimming cost V 4 bases and J 7 bases, with 11 bases left between them. CDR3 length equals 13 residues. Germline loops: CDR1 KGHDR, CDR2 SFDVKD. CDR3 DNA: TGTGCCACCAGTGAGCCGGTGAAGAATACGCAGTATTGT. It is translated as CATSEPVKNTQYC.

This clonotype was detected only a few times. The gene calls are TRBV3-1 and TRBJ2-5, with D possibly matching TRBD2 (6 bases). V was clipped by 4 bases and J by 1 base, with 10 bases between them. Looked up from germline, CDR1 is LGHDT and CDR2 is YNNKEL (reference sequence). CDR3 length equals 14 residues. The DNA of the CDR3 is TGTGCCAGCAGCCGATTGGGACTCCAAGAGACCCAGTACTTC. Its translation is CASSRLGLQETQYF.

This clonotype was seen only a few times. The rearrangement joins TRBV6-1 to TRBJ1-5, with TRBD1 identical over 8 bases. Germline-derived CDR1 and CDR2 are MNHNS and SASEGT. There are 15 residues in the CDR3. Trimming at V came to 4 bases and at J to 8 bases, leaving 10 bases not matched to a gene. This CDR3 reads CASSGGRTGFKPQHF. Here the CDR3 DNA reads TGTGCCAGCAGTGGCGGACGGACAGGGTTCAAGCCCCAGCATTTT.

Remarks on this clonotype: The germline gene is not matched at one end of the junction; a read error may be the cause. The CDR3 region is CSAPRSADSGTNVLTF. CDR3 bases: TGCAGTGCGCCTCGGTCGGCGGACTCTGGGACCAACGTCCTGACTTTC. The chain joins TRBV20-1 to TRBJ2-6, with TRBD2 as a possible D gene (5 bases). This CDR3 has 16 amino acids. Germline CDR1 and CDR2: DFQATT and SNEGSKA (reference sequence).

The genes are TRBV7-9 and TRBJ2-2, with a possible D match to TRBD1 (7 bases). The CDR3 is 12 amino acids. The V and J ends lost 6 bases and 13 bases respectively, with 15 bases between them. Looked up from germline, CDR1 is SEHNR and CDR2 is FQNEAQ (reference sequence). CDR3 amino acids: CASRRGTEGLFF. The CDR3 nucleotides read TGTGCCAGCAGACGCGGGACAGAGGGGCTGTTTTTT.